This T cell receptor beta chain was found in a study of T cells in Graves' hyperthyroidism and ophthalmopathy. General study points: Ophthalmopathy could be told apart from stable hyperthyroidism with a 13 V-J model.

From RNA transcripts, TCR beta CDR3 regions were amplified. Primed by the HTBI set, a first-round RT-PCR was run on the TCR CDR3. TCRdb recomputed calls from the multiplex PCR reads with MiXCR, one row per CDR3 protein. Of 90,000 to 120,000 distinct CDR3 sequences in the sample, about 17% were seen once. The CDR3 has 15 amino acids. Germline CDR1 LGHDT, CDR2 YNNKEL (reference sequence). Trimming took 3 bases from V and 1 from J; bases not matched to a gene: 5. This clonotype was recorded at least ten times. Its target is unknown. Hyperthyroidism of Graves' type that showed no ophthalmopathy progression within 18 months was stable. Criteria for exclusion of patients were uncontrolled infection, other autoimmune disease, pregnancy or lactation. Out of approximately 10 ml of fresh peripheral blood came the PBMCs.

Material: blood. The source of this sequence is a woman aged 50 to 60 with Graves' hyperthyroidism. The gene calls are TRBV3-1 and TRBJ1-1, with 7 nucleotides matching TRBD1. The DNA of the CDR3 is TGTGCCAGCAGCCACCAGGGACAGTCGAACACTGAAGCTTTCTTT. Translated: CASSHQGQSNTEAFF.